This T cell receptor beta chain was identified during a study of T-cell memory formation after mild COVID-19. The study, taken as a whole, reports: Among clones peaking at day 37 in the second wave, SARS-CoV-2 specificity remained unconfirmed.

Details on this clonotype: What it binds is not known.

Looked up from germline, CDR1 is LNHDA and CDR2 is SQIVND (reference sequence). With V trimmed by 10 bases and J by 1 base, 11 bases remained unmatched. This CDR3 contains 15 residues. TCRdb processed the 5' RACE reads anew with MiXCR; each CDR3 protein has one entry. The sample records a few hundred thousand distinct CDR3 sequences, approximately 16% being singletons. This TCR was sampled from a man in his late teens or twenties who had mild COVID-19 (a few samples of this study predate the infection). Cell type and time point are not known. Sample: PBMCs or a T cell subset sorted from them (not recorded which). The chain uses TRBV19 and TRBJ2-5; TRBD1 aligns across 8 bases. The CDR3 sequence is CATGQGPYRQETQYF. The CDR3 DNA reads TGTGCCACCGGACAGGGCCCCTACCGCCAAGAGACCCAGTACTTC. Based on the CDR3 plus reference TRBV19 and TRBJ2-5, the full variable domain is DGGITQSPKYLFRKEGQNVTLSCEQNLNHDAMYWYRQDPGQGLRLIYYSQIVNDFQKGDIAEGYSVSREKKESFPLTVTSAQKNPTAFYLCATGQGPYRQETQYFGPGTRLLVL.